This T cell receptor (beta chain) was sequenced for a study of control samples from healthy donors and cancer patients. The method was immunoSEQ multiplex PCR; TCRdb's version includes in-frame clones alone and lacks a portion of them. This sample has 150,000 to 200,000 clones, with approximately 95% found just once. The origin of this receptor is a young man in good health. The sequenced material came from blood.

CDR3 nucleotide sequence: TGTGCCAGTAATAGCGGGGGGGCCCACGAGCAGTACTTC. Protein product: CASNSGGAHEQYF. The rearrangement uses TRBV19 and TRBJ2-7, with TRBD2 matching over 11 bases. V shed 7 bases and J 5 bases; nucleotides not matched to a gene: 4. Germline V CDR1 and CDR2: LNHDA, SQIVND (reference sequence). The CDR3 loop spans 13 amino acids.